The rows below give T cell receptor beta chains drawn from one sample of a study of human T cells and chemical hapten exposure. One entry per CDR3 protein, called by TCRdb with MiXCR from the RACE reads. The sample has approximately 82,000 distinct CDR3 sequences; 10% to 13% are singletons. Material: whole blood, obtained in connection with sensitization to the hapten diphenylcyclopropenone (DPC). The receptor set was obtained from a man in his forties with alopecia areata. Some clones in this sample may be carry-over from other donors' samples. Both conserved end residues are part of each CDR3. The order of the fields is J gene, clone size, D gene, V gene, CDR3 protein, CDR3 DNA. A D gene is named only where the DNA matches it firmly. A row's size may be missing; if present it is once, few, many or a size class.

>TRBJ2-7|NA|TRBD1|TRBV5-1
CASSPGQGIYEQYF
TGCGCCAGCAGCCCAGGACAGGGAATCTACGAGCAGTACTTC
>TRBJ2-1|few|TRBD1|TRBV20-1
CSAREALVGTGAYEQFF
TGCAGTGCTAGAGAGGCTCTGGTCGGGACAGGGGCGTATGAGCAGTTCTTC
>TRBJ2-2|NA|NA|TRBV7-9
CASSLLGPNTGELFF
TGTGCCAGCAGCTTATTAGGTCCGAACACCGGGGAGCTGTTTTTT
>TRBJ1-1|NA|NA|TRBV7-2
CASSLVDRGTEAFF
TGTGCCAGCAGCTTAGTAGATAGGGGCACTGAAGCTTTCTTT
>TRBJ2-7|NA|NA|TRBV7-2
CASTAPSGYYEQYF
TGTGCCAGCACCGCCCCGTCGGGGTACTACGAGCAGTACTTC
>TRBJ2-5|NA|NA|TRBV29-1
CSVSWPPGQYF
TGCAGCGTCTCCTGGCCCCCAGGCCAGTACTTC
>TRBJ1-6|NA|NA|TRBV25-1
CASSVPRGRGYHNSPLHF
TGTGCCAGCAGTGTCCCCCGGGGCAGGGGCTATCATAATTCACCCCTCCACTTT
>TRBJ2-3|few|NA|TRBV12-3/TRBV12-4
CASTSRVRDTQYF
TGTGCCAGCACGTCCCGGGTCCGAGATACGCAGTATTTT
>TRBJ2-1|NA|NA|TRBV5-1
CASSPSPPKYNEQFF
TGCGCCAGCAGCCCCTCTCCCCCAAAGTACAATGAGCAGTTCTTC
>TRBJ2-5|many|NA|TRBV28
CASSYEDLTQETQYF
TGTGCCAGCAGTTATGAGGACCTAACCCAAGAGACCCAGTACTTC
>TRBJ2-1|many|NA|TRBV20-1
CSARVGWQGNEQFF
TGCAGTGCTAGAGTGGGGTGGCAGGGCAATGAGCAGTTCTTC
>TRBJ2-7|few|NA|TRBV6-2/TRBV6-3
CASRVGYEQYF
TGTGCCAGTCGGGTGGGTTACGAGCAGTACTTC
>TRBJ2-7|NA|NA|TRBV20-1
CSARKGGGSYEQYF
TGCAGTGCTAGAAAGGGGGGGGGCAGCTACGAGCAGTACTTC
>TRBJ2-5|NA|TRBD1|TRBV18
CASSDRGPQETQYF
TGTGCCAGCTCAGACAGGGGCCCCCAAGAGACCCAGTACTTC
>TRBJ1-2|many|NA|TRBV6-5
CASSRLTVSNYGYTF
TGTGCCAGCAGTCGCCTGACAGTTTCTAACTATGGCTACACCTTC
>TRBJ2-5|few|NA|TRBV7-9
CASSSPGRETQYF
TGTGCCAGCAGCTCCCCGGGGAGGGAGACCCAGTACTTC
>TRBJ2-3|few|TRBD1|TRBV20-1
CSADPGTGVPDTQYF
TGCAGTGCCGACCCCGGGACAGGGGTGCCAGATACGCAGTATTTT
>TRBJ1-5|few|TRBD1|TRBV10-3
CAISETGGIQPQHF
TGTGCCATCTCCGAGACAGGGGGAATTCAGCCCCAGCATTTT
>TRBJ1-3|NA|NA|TRBV5-1
CASSPTLLTGLTGNTIYF
TGCGCCAGCAGCCCCACTCTGTTGACAGGACTGACTGGAAACACCATATATTTT
>TRBJ2-1|NA|NA|TRBV12-3/TRBV12-4
CASSLRTPLRFF
TGTGCCAGCAGTTTACGGACCCCACTGAGGTTCTTC
>TRBJ2-5|many|NA|TRBV20-1
CSAARLSQETQYF
TGCAGTGCTGCCCGATTGAGTCAAGAGACCCAGTACTTC
>TRBJ2-6|NA|NA|TRBV5-1
CASSLQVRTASSGANVLTF
TGCGCCAGCAGCTTGCAGGTTCGGACAGCCAGCTCTGGGGCCAACGTCCTGACTTTC
>TRBJ2-1|NA|NA|TRBV23-1
CASSQDRDTTYNEQFF
TGCGCCAGCAGTCAAGACCGGGACACAACCTACAATGAGCAGTTCTTC
>TRBJ2-5|many|NA|TRBV25-1
CASSGNTPGPPEQETQYF
TGTGCCAGCAGTGGCAATACCCCGGGTCCCCCAGAACAAGAGACCCAGTACTTC
>TRBJ2-3|few|TRBD2|TRBV20-1
CSARGLAGRTDTQYF
TGCAGTGCTAGAGGACTAGCGGGAAGGACAGATACGCAGTATTTT
>TRBJ2-1|NA|NA|TRBV7-9
CASSPKIGVQSYNEQFF
TGTGCCAGCAGCCCCAAGATCGGAGTTCAATCCTACAATGAGCAGTTCTTC
>TRBJ1-5|many|TRBD1|TRBV6-2/TRBV6-3
CASSRRQGGNQPQHF
TGTGCCAGCAGTAGAAGGCAGGGGGGAAATCAGCCCCAGCATTTT
>TRBJ1-3|NA|NA|TRBV15
CATSRTRQEFSGNTIYF
TGTGCCACCAGCAGAACCAGACAGGAGTTCTCTGGAAACACCATATATTTT
>TRBJ2-7|few|TRBD2|TRBV28
CASRASGRSYEQYF
TGTGCCAGCAGGGCTAGCGGGCGCTCCTACGAGCAGTACTTC
>TRBJ2-3|many|NA|TRBV7-2
CASSAMSKSTDTQYF
TGTGCCAGCAGCGCAATGTCCAAGAGCACAGATACGCAGTATTTT
>TRBJ2-1|NA|TRBD2|TRBV29-1
CSVVYRLAGGNNEQFF
TGCAGCGTTGTTTATCGCCTAGCGGGAGGTAACAATGAGCAGTTCTTC
>TRBJ2-1|NA|NA|TRBV12-3/TRBV12-4
CASSSRHYNEQFF
TGTGCCAGCAGTTCTAGACATTACAATGAGCAGTTCTTC
>TRBJ1-1|many|NA|TRBV28
CASRPSNTEAFF
TGTGCCAGCAGGCCGTCGAACACTGAAGCTTTCTTT
>TRBJ1-1|many|TRBD1|TRBV10-3
CAISMDRVWTEAFF
TGTGCCATCAGTATGGACAGGGTATGGACTGAAGCTTTCTTT
>TRBJ1-1|few|NA|TRBV7-2
CASSLLPAITENTEAFF
TGTGCCAGCAGCTTACTGCCCGCGATTACAGAGAACACTGAAGCTTTCTTT
>TRBJ2-1|NA|TRBD2|TRBV18
CASSPGVAGGPENEQFF
TGTGCCAGCTCACCCGGAGTAGCGGGAGGGCCGGAGAATGAGCAGTTCTTC
>TRBJ2-3|NA|NA|TRBV29-1
CSADGSQGADTQYF
TGCAGCGCCGACGGGAGCCAGGGGGCAGATACGCAGTATTTT
>TRBJ1-1|few|NA|TRBV11-1
CASRGRLSNTEAFF
TGTGCCAGCAGAGGCCGGCTTTCGAACACTGAAGCTTTCTTT
>TRBJ1-2|many|NA|TRBV6-5
CASSRDRNYGYTF
TGTGCCAGCAGTCGGGACCGCAACTATGGCTACACCTTC
>TRBJ2-5|NA|TRBD2|TRBV6-4
CASPVIGLAGGETQYF
TGTGCCAGCCCCGTTATTGGACTAGCGGGAGGAGAGACCCAGTACTTC
>TRBJ1-3|NA|NA|TRBV5-5
CASTYDGLSGNTIYF
TGTGCCAGCACCTATGACGGTCTCTCTGGAAACACCATATATTTT
>TRBJ2-3|few|TRBD2|TRBV27
CASSLIAGVSDTQYF
TGTGCCAGCAGCCTAATAGCGGGAGTATCAGATACGCAGTATTTT
>TRBJ1-2|NA|TRBD1|TRBV19
CASIGTVVYGYTF
TGTGCCAGTATTGGGACAGTTGTCTATGGCTACACCTTC
>TRBJ2-3|NA|NA|TRBV20-1
CSASSTDTQYF
TGCAGTGCCTCCTCCACAGATACGCAGTATTTT
>TRBJ2-1|NA|NA|TRBV7-9
CASSLDRTGQSRGYNEQFF
TGTGCCAGCAGCTTAGACCGAACCGGACAGAGTAGGGGATACAATGAGCAGTTCTTC
>TRBJ2-5|many|TRBD1|TRBV13
CASSSRQGWQTQYF
TGTGCCAGCAGCTCCCGACAGGGCTGGCAGACCCAGTACTTC
>TRBJ1-1|many|NA|TRBV29-1
CSGTQGFETEAFF
TGCAGCGGGACACAGGGTTTTGAAACTGAAGCTTTCTTT
>TRBJ1-4|NA|NA|TRBV5-6
CASSFYRDEKLFF
TGTGCCAGCAGCTTTTACAGGGATGAAAAACTGTTTTTT
>TRBJ2-1|NA|TRBD2|TRBV30
CAWSHTSVEQFF
TGTGCCTGGAGCCATACTAGCGTAGAGCAGTTCTTC
>TRBJ2-1|many|NA|TRBV24-1
CATSGRGRAYNEQFF
TGTGCCACCAGTGGAAGGGGCCGAGCCTACAATGAGCAGTTCTTC
>TRBJ2-1|few|NA|TRBV5-5
CASSLADLGVAEQFF
TGTGCCAGCAGCTTGGCGGATCTGGGGGTGGCTGAGCAGTTCTTC
>TRBJ2-5|NA|NA|TRBV7-2
CASSLALRETQYF
TGTGCCAGCAGCTTAGCGCTGCGAGAGACCCAGTACTTC
>TRBJ1-2|NA|TRBD1|TRBV14
CASSVGTAYGYTF
TGTGCCAGCAGCGTTGGGACAGCCTATGGCTACACCTTC